One sample yielded the 7 T cell receptor beta chains listed below, sequenced in a study of blood T cell repertoires in COVID-19. Here immunoSEQ multiplex PCR was the method, and the copy in TCRdb shows in-frame clones only, minus some. Here the sample spans 200,000 to 250,000 clones, around 84% being singletons. Sequences were obtained from peripheral blood. These receptors came from a woman aged 60-70 years who had recovered from COVID-19.

The sample holds one count of this clone. The V gene is TRBV19, the J gene TRBJ2-3; TRBD2 aligns across 8 bases. CDR1 is LNHDA, CDR2 SQIVND, per germline (reference sequence). This CDR3 has 14 residues. V was pared by 7 bases and J by 3 bases, with 6 bases of the junction left unmatched. CDR3 in amino acids: CASNLAGLTDTQYF. The CDR3 DNA is TGTGCCAGTAATTTAGCGGGGCTTACAGATACGCAGTATTTT.

This rearrangement joins TRBV14 to TRBJ1-6, with TRBD1 as a possible D gene (5 bases). V was clipped by 0 bases and J by 9 bases, with 9 bases between them. CDR1 and CDR2 from the germline V gene are SGHDN and FVKESK. The CDR3 sequence is 14 residues long. The CDR3 sequence: CASSQDIRGSPLHF. CDR3 in DNA: TGTGCCAGCAGCCAAGACATAAGGGGTTCACCCCTCCACTTT.

V is TRBV2 and J is TRBJ2-6; 7 bases map to TRBD2. The CDR3 is made up of 15 amino acids. CDR1 SNHLY and CDR2 FYNNEI come from the germline V gene. The J segment lost 2 bases and the V segment lost 5 bases, leaving 3 bases of the junction unmatched. The CDR3 DNA reads TGTGCCAGCAGTCCTCGGGGGGCTGGGGCCAACGTCCTGACTTTC. This sequence encodes CASSPRGAGANVLTF.

V gene TRBV5-6 combines with J gene TRBJ1-1; possibly TRBD1 for D (5 bases). The CDR3 is made up of 11 amino acids. Trimming pared 8 bases from V and 6 bases from J, leaving 11 bases between. The germline gives CDR1 SGHDT, CDR2 YYEEEE. In nucleotides, the CDR3 is TGTGCCAGAACCCAGGGTCCTGAAGCTTTCTTT. Translation: CARTQGPEAFF.

The rearrangement links TRBV19 to TRBJ1-2; TRBD1 matches 9 bases. Germline loops: CDR1 LNHDA, CDR2 SQIVND (reference sequence). V shed 5 bases, J shed 8 bases, and the junction held 12 bases outside the gene matches. CDR3 size: 15 residues. CDR3 nucleotides: TGTGCCAGTAGTCAACTCGCCCGGACAGGGGTCGGCTACACCTTC. It yields the protein CASSQLARTGVGYTF.

This sequence joins TRBV6-2 or TRBV6-3 and TRBJ2-6, with D possibly being TRBD1 (5 bases). The CDR3 loop spans 17 amino acids. Germline-derived CDR1 and CDR2 are MNHEY and SVGEGT. V lost 6 bases and J lost 0, with 15 bases in between. The CDR3 protein is CASSKSPDTSGANVLTF. CDR3 nucleotide sequence: TGTGCCAGCAGCAAAAGCCCGGACACCTCTGGGGCCAACGTCCTGACTTTC.

This clone has only a few counts. J is TRBJ1-4 and V is TRBV18, with D unresolved. Per germline, CDR1 KGHSH and CDR2 LQKENI. V was shortened by 6 bases and J by 3 bases, with 17 bases between the two germline ends. CDR3 length: 16 residues. The CDR3 bases are TGTGCCAGCTCCCCTAGCTCCGCCAGGCCTAATGAAAAACTGTTTTTT. This translates into CASSPSSARPNEKLFF.